The 3 T cell receptor beta chains below were found in one sample sequenced in a study of cytomegalovirus exposure and HLA in healthy donors. PCR was performed using 60 Vbeta and 13 Jbeta primers. Measured with immunoSEQ multiplex PCR; TCRdb has only the in-frame clones, and not every one. Of 110,000 or so clones listed, roughly 70% are singletons. What was sequenced was PBMCs. The source is a man younger than 35 in good health and CMV-seropositive.

This clone was found a few times. The chain is built from TRBV10-3 and TRBJ2-3, with TRBD1 matching over 8 bases. The V segment lost 6 bases and the J segment 4 bases; nucleotides outside the gene matches: 12. Germline CDR1 is ENHRY and CDR2 is SYGVKD. The CDR3 extends over 16 amino acids. The CDR3 region has the DNA TGTGCCATCAGCGAGGTGGACAGGGTTAAGGCAGATACGCAGTATTTT. This sequence encodes CAISEVDRVKADTQYF.

V is TRBV25-1 and J is TRBJ1-3, with D possibly matching TRBD1 (5 bases). This CDR3 has 16 residues. The germline CDR1 and CDR2 sequences are MGHDK and SYGVNS. Trimming stripped 1 base from V and 5 bases from J, with 15 bases between. The CDR3 bases are TGTGCCAGCAGTGAATCAGGTGCAGGGCCAAGAAACACCATATATTTT. This translates into CASSESGAGPRNTIYF.

In DNA, the CDR3 is TGTGCCAGCAGCCTGGGCAGCGGGGTTAACACCGGGGAGCTGTTTTTT. This sequence encodes CASSLGSGVNTGELFF. This chain connects TRBV5-4 to TRBJ2-2, with 7 nucleotides matching TRBD2. This CDR3 is built from 16 residues. V trimming: 4 bases; J trimming: 2 bases; junction bases outside the gene matches: 8. Germline CDR1 SGHNT, CDR2 YYREEE (reference sequence).